Listed below are T cell receptor beta chains from one sample, sequenced in a study of T cells in Graves' hyperthyroidism and ophthalmopathy. TCRdb analysed the multiplex PCR reads with MiXCR anew, one entry per CDR3 protein. Of under 400,000 distinct CDR3 sequences detected, approximately 15% appear once; the ten largest clones hold around a third. The sequenced sample was blood. The receptors here all came from a man under 40 with Graves' hyperthyroidism. CDR3s include the opening cysteine and the closing phenylalanine or tryptophan. A D gene is named only where the DNA matches it firmly. Clone size is shown for a subset of rows, as once, few, many or a class of expanded clone.

abundance: NA
j_gene: TRBJ1-1
v_gene: TRBV7-9
d_gene: NA
CDR3nt: TGTGCCAGCAGCTTCTCTGGGCGGAACACTGAAGCTTTCTTT
CDR3aa: CASSFSGRNTEAFF

abundance: many
j_gene: TRBJ1-1
v_gene: TRBV12-3/TRBV12-4
d_gene: NA
CDR3nt: TGTGCCAGCAGAAAAGCGCAGGGGCCGAACACTGAAGCTTTCTTT
CDR3aa: CASRKAQGPNTEAFF

abundance: NA
j_gene: TRBJ1-1
v_gene: TRBV12-3/TRBV12-4
d_gene: NA
CDR3nt: TGTGCCAGCAAAGACAGTGGGAACACTGAAGCTTTCTTT
CDR3aa: CASKDSGNTEAFF

abundance: many
j_gene: TRBJ2-7
v_gene: TRBV2
d_gene: NA
CDR3nt: TGTGCCAGCAGTTGGGACGTCAGCGAGCAGTACTTC
CDR3aa: CASSWDVSEQYF

abundance: many
j_gene: TRBJ2-5
v_gene: TRBV11-3
d_gene: TRBD1
CDR3nt: TGTGCCAGCAGCCCCTGGGACAGGGCGAAGGAAGAGACCCAGTACTTC
CDR3aa: CASSPWDRAKEETQYF

abundance: many
j_gene: TRBJ2-7
v_gene: TRBV12-3/TRBV12-4
d_gene: NA
CDR3nt: TGTGCCAGCAGTCCCGGGGGAGCTCTAAACGAGCAGTACTTC
CDR3aa: CASSPGGALNEQYF

abundance: few
j_gene: TRBJ2-6
v_gene: TRBV7-8
d_gene: NA
CDR3nt: TGTGCCAGCAGGTCCGGCGGGGCCAACGTCCTGACTTTC
CDR3aa: CASRSGGANVLTF

abundance: NA
j_gene: TRBJ2-6
v_gene: TRBV7-2
d_gene: NA
CDR3nt: TGTGCCAGCAGCTTGATCAAGGCCAACGTCCTGACTTTC
CDR3aa: CASSLIKANVLTF

abundance: NA
j_gene: TRBJ2-1
v_gene: TRBV7-3
d_gene: TRBD2
CDR3nt: TGTGCCAGCAGCACCGTAGCGGGAGGTCCTCTAAATGAGCAGTTCTTC
CDR3aa: CASSTVAGGPLNEQFF

abundance: many
j_gene: TRBJ2-3
v_gene: TRBV20-1
d_gene: NA
CDR3nt: TGCAGTGCTAGAGATAGGGGAGAAGGCACAGATACGCAGTATTTT
CDR3aa: CSARDRGEGTDTQYF

abundance: many
j_gene: TRBJ1-2
v_gene: TRBV27
d_gene: NA
CDR3nt: TGTGCCAGCAGCCCCAAGGGACGAACCGCCCCTAGGGGCTACACCTTC
CDR3aa: CASSPKGRTAPRGYTF

abundance: many
j_gene: TRBJ1-4
v_gene: TRBV30
d_gene: TRBD1
CDR3nt: TGTGCCTACAGTAGACAGGGGGGTGAAAAACTGTTTTTT
CDR3aa: CAYSRQGGEKLFF

abundance: many
j_gene: TRBJ1-6
v_gene: TRBV12-3/TRBV12-4
d_gene: NA
CDR3nt: TGTGCCAGCAGTCCGGGCTGGGACTATAATTCACCCCTCCACTTT
CDR3aa: CASSPGWDYNSPLHF

abundance: many
j_gene: TRBJ2-3
v_gene: TRBV3-1
d_gene: NA
CDR3nt: TGTGCCAGCAGCCAAGAAGATACGCAGTATTTT
CDR3aa: CASSQEDTQYF

abundance: NA
j_gene: TRBJ2-3
v_gene: TRBV20-1
d_gene: TRBD2
CDR3nt: TGCAGTGCTAGAGATTTTGCGGGACTAGCGGGAGATACGCAGTATTTT
CDR3aa: CSARDFAGLAGDTQYF

abundance: few
j_gene: TRBJ2-6
v_gene: TRBV5-1
d_gene: NA
CDR3nt: TGCGCCAGCAGCTTTTTATCTGGGGCCAACGTCCTGACTTTC
CDR3aa: CASSFLSGANVLTF

abundance: few
j_gene: TRBJ2-4
v_gene: TRBV4-1
d_gene: TRBD2
CDR3nt: TGCGCCAGCAGCCAAGGACTAGCGGGAGGTTGGGGCAAAAACATTCAGTACTTC
CDR3aa: CASSQGLAGGWGKNIQYF